These T cell receptor beta chains were read from a single sample in a study of beta chain features in type 1 diabetes. Repertoires were generated with immunoSEQ multiplex PCR, while TCRdb's copy carries only in-frame clones and drops some. The sample includes some 350,000 clones, over 8.5% of them seen just once. Sequenced sample: central memory CD4+ T cells from blood. Every receptor here comes from a man aged 30 to 39 with type 1 diabetes. Each CDR3 is given with its conserved first and last residue. D genes are given only for firm matches. Not every row has a clone size; where given, it reads once, few, many or a size class.

DNA,CDR3,J,size,D,V
TGTGCCAGCAGAAAACAGACAGGGGCCCCCAATCAGCCCCAGCATTTT,CASRKQTGAPNQPQHF,TRBJ1-5,many,TRBD1,TRBV28
TGTGCCAGCAGCTTATATCCCGGCAATGAGCAGTTCTTC,CASSLYPGNEQFF,TRBJ2-1,many,.,TRBV5-6
TGTGCCAGCAGCCAAGATAACCCACTAGCGGGGAAAGAGACCCAGTACTTC,CASSQDNPLAGKETQYF,TRBJ2-5,few,TRBD2,TRBV4-2
TGTGCCAGCAGCTCTTTGGGGCCTAGCAATCAGCCCCAGCATTTT,CASSSLGPSNQPQHF,TRBJ1-5,.,.,TRBV6-1
TGTGCCAGCAGCTTTGTGCCGGGGGGCACTGAAGCTTTCTTT,CASSFVPGGTEAFF,TRBJ1-1,few,.,TRBV7-2
TGCGCCAGCAGCTTGGAAGGGACAGGACCTTCGCAAAAACTGTTTTTT,CASSLEGTGPSQKLFF,TRBJ1-4,.,TRBD1,TRBV5-1
TGTGCCAGCAGTGATCGAGTAAGTGGGGCCAACGTCCTGACTTTC,CASSDRVSGANVLTF,TRBJ2-6,.,.,TRBV6-1
TGTGCCATCAGTGAGTCGTTACCTGAGTACGAGCAGTACTTC,CAISESLPEYEQYF,TRBJ2-7,many,.,TRBV10-3
TGTGCCAGCAGCGTAGGGGCACAGGTAAACATTCAGTACTTC,CASSVGAQVNIQYF,TRBJ2-4,few,.,TRBV9
TGTGCCAGCAACGTCCAGGGGAACCAAGAGACCCAGTACTTC,CASNVQGNQETQYF,TRBJ2-5,few,.,TRBV11-2
TGTGCCAGCAGCTTACCACAGGGCACTGAAGCTTTCTTT,CASSLPQGTEAFF,TRBJ1-1,few,.,TRBV7-9
TGCGCCAGCAGCCACCCCAAGACAGATACGCAGTATTTT,CASSHPKTDTQYF,TRBJ2-3,many,.,TRBV4-1
TGTGCCAGCAGTGCCGGGACGGGGGATACGCAGTATTTT,CASSAGTGDTQYF,TRBJ2-3,few,.,TRBV6-4
TGTACCTCCTCGTCGGGAGGCCAAGAGACCCAGTACTTC,CTSSSGGQETQYF,TRBJ2-5,.,TRBD2,TRBV30
TGTGCCAGCAGCCCCCGGACAGGGGGGAACACTGAAGCTTTCTTT,CASSPRTGGNTEAFF,TRBJ1-1,.,TRBD1,TRBV14
TGCGCCAGCAGGGCGGGGGCCCGTCCTGGGCCGTACAATGAGCAGTTCTTC,CASRAGARPGPYNEQFF,TRBJ2-1,.,.,TRBV10-2
TGTGCCAGCAGTAACACAGGGGGATCGGGAAACACCATATATTTT,CASSNTGGSGNTIYF,TRBJ1-3,few,TRBD1,TRBV6-5
TGTGCCAGCAGCTTACAGCGCAACATCGAAGAGACCCAGTACTTC,CASSLQRNIEETQYF,TRBJ2-5,many,.,TRBV5-4
TGTGCCTGGAGTGGGGCTAGCGGGAGGGCCTTTTCTCCCGAGCAGTACTTC,CAWSGASGRAFSPEQYF,TRBJ2-7,few,TRBD2,TRBV30
TGTGCCAGCAGCGGACTGCAATCGAGTGCGGAGACCCAGTACTTC,CASSGLQSSAETQYF,TRBJ2-5,few,.,TRBV7-9
TGTGCCAGCAGCTTGGGCGGGCTGAACACTGAAGCTTTCTTT,CASSLGGLNTEAFF,TRBJ1-1,few,.,TRBV5-6
TGTGCCAGCACCGCGACAGCCTTCACAGATACGCAGTATTTT,CASTATAFTDTQYF,TRBJ2-3,.,.,TRBV28
TGCGCCAGCAGCCAAGAGACGGCCAGTAGCACAGATACGCAGTATTTT,CASSQETASSTDTQYF,TRBJ2-3,.,.,TRBV4-3
TGTGCCAGCAGATCCGGACAGGGGGATGGCTACACCTTC,CASRSGQGDGYTF,TRBJ1-2,few,TRBD1,TRBV2
TGCGCCAGCAGCTTGGATGGGACTGATAGCAATCAGCCCCAGCATTTT,CASSLDGTDSNQPQHF,TRBJ1-5,few,.,TRBV5-1
TGTGCCAGCAGCCCCACGGAACTTAATCAGCCCCAGCATTTT,CASSPTELNQPQHF,TRBJ1-5,few,.,TRBV7-9
TGTGCCAGCAGCCAAGTAAGGAGCGAGGGCGAGAAGGCCCAGTACTTC,CASSQVRSEGEKAQYF,TRBJ2-5,.,.,TRBV4-2
TGCGCCAGCAGTCCTGGGACGGTGAACACTGAAGCTTTCTTT,CASSPGTVNTEAFF,TRBJ1-1,few,.,TRBV5-1
TGTGCCAGCAGTTGGTGGGCCACAGGGGGTGCAGATACGCAGTATTTT,CASSWWATGGADTQYF,TRBJ2-3,many,TRBD1,TRBV27
TGTGCCAGCAGTGAGGGATATAGCAATCAGCCCCAGCATTTT,CASSEGYSNQPQHF,TRBJ1-5,few,.,TRBV6-1
TGTGCCAGCAGCTCCGGCAGCTCTGGGGCCAACGTCCTGACTTTC,CASSSGSSGANVLTF,TRBJ2-6,few,.,TRBV7-9
TGTGCCAGCGGGAGGCAGAGAGGCAATCAGCCCCAGCATTTT,CASGRQRGNQPQHF,TRBJ1-5,many,.,TRBV6-6
TGTGCCAGCAGCACCCAGGGAATTGGGGAGTACTTC,CASSTQGIGEYF,TRBJ2-7,many,.,TRBV28
TGTGCCAGCAGCCCCCTAAGGCGGACGGCGAACACCGGGGAGCTGTTTTTT,CASSPLRRTANTGELFF,TRBJ2-2,.,.,TRBV7-2
TGTGCCAGCAGCTTGTCACAGGCCTACGAGCAGTACTTC,CASSLSQAYEQYF,TRBJ2-7,few,.,TRBV5-4